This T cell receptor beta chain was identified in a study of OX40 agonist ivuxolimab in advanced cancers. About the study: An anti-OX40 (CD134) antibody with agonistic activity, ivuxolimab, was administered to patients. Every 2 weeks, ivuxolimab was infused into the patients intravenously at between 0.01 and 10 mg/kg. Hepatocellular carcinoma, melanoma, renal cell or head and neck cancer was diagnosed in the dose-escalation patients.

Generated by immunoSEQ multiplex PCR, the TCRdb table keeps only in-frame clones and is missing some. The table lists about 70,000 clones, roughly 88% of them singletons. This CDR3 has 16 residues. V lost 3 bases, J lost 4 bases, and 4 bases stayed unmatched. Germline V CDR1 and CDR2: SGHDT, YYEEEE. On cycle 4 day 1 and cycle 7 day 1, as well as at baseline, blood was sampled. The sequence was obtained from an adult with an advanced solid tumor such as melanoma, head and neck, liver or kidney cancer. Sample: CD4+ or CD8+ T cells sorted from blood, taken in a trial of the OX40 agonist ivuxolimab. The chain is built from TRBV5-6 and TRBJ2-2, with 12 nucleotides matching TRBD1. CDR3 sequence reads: CASSWGQGAVTGELFF. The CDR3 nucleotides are TGTGCCAGCAGCTGGGGACAGGGGGCGGTCACCGGGGAGCTGTTTTTT.